This T cell receptor beta chain was captured by sequencing in a study of cytomegalovirus exposure and HLA in healthy donors. Overall study context: The early release's HLA-typed donors yielded 78 million or so unique TCRs. Findings of the study overall: Later work associated fewer than 20,000 TCR beta sequences with HLA alleles at 0.05 false discovery rate.

It was with 60 Vbeta and 13 Jbeta primers that the PCR ran. Sequencing used immunoSEQ multiplex PCR; TCRdb keeps in-frame clones, though not all of them. Of 30,000 to 40,000 clones in the sample, over 60% were seen once. A word on this clone: The antigen is unknown.

This CDR3 has 15 amino acids. The ends were cut back, 2 bases at V and 0 bases at J, with 10 bases in the middle. Germline V lookup: CDR1 LGHNA, CDR2 YNFKEQ. This chain connects TRBV4-2 to TRBJ2-5; D not resolved. The TCR originated in a man aged 35 to 55 in good health and CMV-seronegative. What was sequenced was PBMCs. Here the CDR3 DNA reads TGTGCCAGCAGCCAAAGAGACGGGTACCAAGAGACCCAGTACTTC. This translates into CASSQRDGYQETQYF.